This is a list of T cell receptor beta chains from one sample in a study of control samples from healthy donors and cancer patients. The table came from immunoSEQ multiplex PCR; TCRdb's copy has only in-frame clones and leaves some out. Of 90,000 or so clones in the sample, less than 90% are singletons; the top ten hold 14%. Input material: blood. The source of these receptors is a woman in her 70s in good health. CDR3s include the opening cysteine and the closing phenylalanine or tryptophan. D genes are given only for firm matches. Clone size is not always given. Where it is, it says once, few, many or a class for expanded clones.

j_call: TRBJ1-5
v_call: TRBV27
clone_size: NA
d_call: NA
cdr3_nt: TGTGCCAGCAGTTTAAGGGCCGATGGGTATCAGCCCCAGCATTTT
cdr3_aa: CASSLRADGYQPQHF

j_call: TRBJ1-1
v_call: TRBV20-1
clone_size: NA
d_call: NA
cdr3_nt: TGCAGTGCTAGTATCGGCAGGGCGGGTGAAGCTTTCTTT
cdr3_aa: CSASIGRAGEAFF

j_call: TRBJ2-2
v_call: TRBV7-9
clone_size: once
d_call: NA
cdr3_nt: TGTGCCAGCAGCTCGCGAGCATACGGGGAGCTGTTTTTT
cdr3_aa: CASSSRAYGELFF

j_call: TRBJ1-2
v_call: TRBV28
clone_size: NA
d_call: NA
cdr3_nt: TGTGCCAGCAGTTTAGCCGGACCCTATGGCTACACCTTC
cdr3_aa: CASSLAGPYGYTF

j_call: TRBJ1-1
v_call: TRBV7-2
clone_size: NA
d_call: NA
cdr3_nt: TGTGCCAGCAGCTTATGGGGGAACACTGAAGCTTTCTTT
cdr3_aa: CASSLWGNTEAFF

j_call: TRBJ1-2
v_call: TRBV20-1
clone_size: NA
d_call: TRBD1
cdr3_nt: TGCAGTGCTGACAGGGGCGGAAGCTACACCTTC
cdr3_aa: CSADRGGSYTF

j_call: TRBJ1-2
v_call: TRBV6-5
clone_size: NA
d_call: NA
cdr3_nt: TGTGCCAGCAGTTACTCTGGGACGGATAACTATGGCTACACCTTC
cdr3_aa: CASSYSGTDNYGYTF

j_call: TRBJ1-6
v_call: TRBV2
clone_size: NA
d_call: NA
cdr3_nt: TGTGCCAGCAGTGGGGACCCACCCCTTGGATCACCCCTCCACTTT
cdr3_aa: CASSGDPPLGSPLHF

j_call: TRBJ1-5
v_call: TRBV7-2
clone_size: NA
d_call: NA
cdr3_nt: TGTGCCAGCAGCTTGCTGGGGGATCAGCCCCAGCATTTT
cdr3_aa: CASSLLGDQPQHF

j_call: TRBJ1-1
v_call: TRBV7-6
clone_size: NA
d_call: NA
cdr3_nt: TGTGCCAGCAGCTTGGCCCAGGGTAAGACTGAAGCTTTCTTT
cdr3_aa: CASSLAQGKTEAFF

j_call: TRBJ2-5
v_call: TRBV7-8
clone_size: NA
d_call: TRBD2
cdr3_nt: TGTGCCAGCAATACGCGGGGCGGGGGGGCGCAAGAGACCCAGTACTTC
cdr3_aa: CASNTRGGGAQETQYF

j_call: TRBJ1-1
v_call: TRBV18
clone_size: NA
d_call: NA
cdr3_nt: TGTGCCAGCTCATTCGAATTTGGGGGCGAGGGGACTGAAGCTTTCTTT
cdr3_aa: CASSFEFGGEGTEAFF

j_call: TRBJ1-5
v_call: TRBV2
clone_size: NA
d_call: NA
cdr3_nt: TGTGCCAGCAGTGTATTGAGCAATCAGCCCCAGCATTTT
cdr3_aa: CASSVLSNQPQHF

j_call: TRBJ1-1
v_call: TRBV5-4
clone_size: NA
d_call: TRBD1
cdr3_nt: TGTGCCAGCAGCTTGGAGGGACAGGTGTACACTGAAGCTTTCTTT
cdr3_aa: CASSLEGQVYTEAFF

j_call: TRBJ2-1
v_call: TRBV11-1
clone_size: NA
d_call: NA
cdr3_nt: TGTGCCAGCAGATCAAGCCGGGACTCAGCCTACAATGAGCAGTTCTTC
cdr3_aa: CASRSSRDSAYNEQFF

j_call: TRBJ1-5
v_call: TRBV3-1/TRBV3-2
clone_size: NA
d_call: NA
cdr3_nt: TGTGCCAGCAGCCAAGAAGGAAGAGGCAATCAGCCCCAGCATTTT
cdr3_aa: CASSQEGRGNQPQHF

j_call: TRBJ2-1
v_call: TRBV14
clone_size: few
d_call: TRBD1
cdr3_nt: TGTGCCAGCAGCAGAGACAGGGTCGAGCAGTTCTTC
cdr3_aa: CASSRDRVEQFF

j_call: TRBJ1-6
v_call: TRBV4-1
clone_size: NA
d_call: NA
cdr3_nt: TGCGCCAGCGGCCCTGGGGGGGGAAATTCACCCCTCCACTTT
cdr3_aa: CASGPGGGNSPLHF

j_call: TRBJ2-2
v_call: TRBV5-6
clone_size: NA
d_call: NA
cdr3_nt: TGTGCCAGCAGCACCTCATACACCGGGGAGCTGTTTTTT
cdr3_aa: CASSTSYTGELFF

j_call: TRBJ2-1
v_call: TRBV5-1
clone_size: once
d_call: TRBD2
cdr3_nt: TGCGCCAGTCGGACTAGCGGGGGGAGGGATGAGCAGTTCTTC
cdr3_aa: CASRTSGGRDEQFF

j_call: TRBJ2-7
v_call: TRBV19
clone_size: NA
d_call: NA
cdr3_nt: TGTGCCAGTCGTCTCGGAAACGAGCAGTACTTC
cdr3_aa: CASRLGNEQYF

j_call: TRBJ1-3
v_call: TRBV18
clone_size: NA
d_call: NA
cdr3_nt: TGTGGGAGGCGGAGGTCATCTGGAAACACCATATATTTT
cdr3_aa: CGRRRSSGNTIYF

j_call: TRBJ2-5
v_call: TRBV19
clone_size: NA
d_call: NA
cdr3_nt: TGTGCCAGTAGTCGGTGGGAGGGGGGTAAAGAGACCCAGTACTTC
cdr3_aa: CASSRWEGGKETQYF

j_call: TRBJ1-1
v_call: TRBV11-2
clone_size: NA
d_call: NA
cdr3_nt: TGTGCCAGCAGCTTAGATCGGAACACTGAAGCTTTCTTT
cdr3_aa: CASSLDRNTEAFF

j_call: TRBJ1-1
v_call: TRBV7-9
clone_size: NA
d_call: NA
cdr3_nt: TGTGCCAGCAGCCAGGGACTCTTGAACACTGAAGCTTTCTTT
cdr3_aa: CASSQGLLNTEAFF

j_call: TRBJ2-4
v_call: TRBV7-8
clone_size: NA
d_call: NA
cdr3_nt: TGTGCCAGCAGCTTAACGGACAGAAAAAACATTCAGTACTTC
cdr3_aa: CASSLTDRKNIQYF

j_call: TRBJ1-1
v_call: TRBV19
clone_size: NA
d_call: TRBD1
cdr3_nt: TGTGCCAGTTCCAGGGGGCTGAGTGAAGCTTTCTTT
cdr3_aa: CASSRGLSEAFF

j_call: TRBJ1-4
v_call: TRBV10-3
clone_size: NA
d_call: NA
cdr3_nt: TGTGCCATCAGTGAGGCCGCTAGCCCTAATGAAAAACTGTTTTTT
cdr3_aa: CAISEAASPNEKLFF

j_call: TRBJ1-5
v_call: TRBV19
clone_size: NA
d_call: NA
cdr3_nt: TGTGCCAGTAGTATAGAAGTAACGCAAACTCAGCCCCAGCATTTT
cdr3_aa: CASSIEVTQTQPQHF

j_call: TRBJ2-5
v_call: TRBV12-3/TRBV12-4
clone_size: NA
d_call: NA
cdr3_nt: TGTGCCAGCAGTTTTAGCCCGGAGACCCAGTACTTC
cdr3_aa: CASSFSPETQYF

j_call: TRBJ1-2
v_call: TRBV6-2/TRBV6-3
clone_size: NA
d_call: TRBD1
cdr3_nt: TGTGCCAGCAGTTACTTCGGACAGGGGGTGAATGGCTACACCTTC
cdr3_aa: CASSYFGQGVNGYTF

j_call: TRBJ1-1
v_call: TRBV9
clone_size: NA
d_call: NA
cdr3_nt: TGTGCCAGCAGCGTAGGGGCGGCTACTAACACTGAAGCTTTCTTT
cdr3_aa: CASSVGAATNTEAFF

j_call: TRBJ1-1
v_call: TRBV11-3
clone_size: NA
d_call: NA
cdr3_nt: TGTGCCAGCAGCTTAAGGGGGAACACTGAAGCTTTCTTT
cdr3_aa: CASSLRGNTEAFF

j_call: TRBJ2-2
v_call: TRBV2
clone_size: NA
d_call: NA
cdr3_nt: TGTGCCAGCAAATACCTGGAGAGCACCGGGGAGCTGTTTTTT
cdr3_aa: CASKYLESTGELFF

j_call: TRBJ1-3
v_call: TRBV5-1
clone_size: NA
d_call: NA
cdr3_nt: TGCGCCAGCAGCTTGATAAATGGGTTCTCTGGAAACACCATATATTTT
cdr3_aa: CASSLINGFSGNTIYF

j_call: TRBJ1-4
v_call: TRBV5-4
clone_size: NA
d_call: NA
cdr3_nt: TGTGCCAGCAGCTTCGGGCAGGTTAATGAAAAACTGTTTTTT
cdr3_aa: CASSFGQVNEKLFF

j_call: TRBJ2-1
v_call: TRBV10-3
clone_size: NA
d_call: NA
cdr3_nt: TGTGCCATCAGTGAATGGCAACAAATTAACAATGAGCAGTTCTTC
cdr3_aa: CAISEWQQINNEQFF

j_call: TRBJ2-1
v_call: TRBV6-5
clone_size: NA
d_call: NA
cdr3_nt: TGTGCCAGCAGTTACGGAGGAGTGGGGGACAATGAGCAGTTCTTC
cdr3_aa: CASSYGGVGDNEQFF

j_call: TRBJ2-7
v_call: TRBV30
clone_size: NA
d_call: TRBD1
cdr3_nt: TGTGCCTGGAGTGTACCTCGGACAGGGGTTAGGCACGAGCAGTACTTC
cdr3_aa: CAWSVPRTGVRHEQYF

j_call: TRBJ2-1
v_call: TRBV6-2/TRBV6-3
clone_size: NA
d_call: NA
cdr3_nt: TGTGCCAGCAGTTATCCCTGGCGTGAGCAGTTCTTC
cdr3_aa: CASSYPWREQFF

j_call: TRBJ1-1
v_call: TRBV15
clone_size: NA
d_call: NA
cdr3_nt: TGTGCCACCAGCGTCAGACGGGGGAACACTGAAGCTTTCTTT
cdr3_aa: CATSVRRGNTEAFF

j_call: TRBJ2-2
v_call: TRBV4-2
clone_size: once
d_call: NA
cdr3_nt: TGTGCCAGCAGCCAAGACGAACTTAACACCGGGGAGCTGTTTTTT
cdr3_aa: CASSQDELNTGELFF

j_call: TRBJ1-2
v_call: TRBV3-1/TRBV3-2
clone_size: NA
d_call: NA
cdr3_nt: TGTGCCAGCAGCCACCGAGGTCCTGACTATGGCTACACCTTC
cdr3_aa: CASSHRGPDYGYTF

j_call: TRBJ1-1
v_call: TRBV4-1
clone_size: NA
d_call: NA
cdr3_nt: TGCGCCAGCAGCTCACAGGCGCTCAGCATGAACACTGAAGCTTTCTTT
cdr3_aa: CASSSQALSMNTEAFF

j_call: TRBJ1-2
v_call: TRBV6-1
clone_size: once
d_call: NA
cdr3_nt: TGTGCCAGCAGTGAAGTTACAGACTATGGCTACACCTTC
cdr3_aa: CASSEVTDYGYTF

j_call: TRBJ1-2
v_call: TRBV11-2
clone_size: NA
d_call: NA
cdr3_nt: TGTGCCAGCAGCTTAGTCCTTGGAAAAGGCGGCTACACCTTC
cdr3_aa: CASSLVLGKGGYTF

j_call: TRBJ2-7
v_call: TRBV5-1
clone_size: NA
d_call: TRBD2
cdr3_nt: TGCGCCAGCAGCTCTACCTTGGCGGGGGGGCCGGGGGAGCAGTACTTC
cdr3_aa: CASSSTLAGGPGEQYF

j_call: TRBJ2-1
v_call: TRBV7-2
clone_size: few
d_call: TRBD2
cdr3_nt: TGTGCCAGCAGCCCGGGTTTGTGGGAGGGCGAGTTCTTC
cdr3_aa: CASSPGLWEGEFF

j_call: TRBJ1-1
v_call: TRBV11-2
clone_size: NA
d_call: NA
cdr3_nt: TGTGCCAGCAGCTGGTCCCGGCAGTTTTCGACTTTCTTT
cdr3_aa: CASSWSRQFSTFF

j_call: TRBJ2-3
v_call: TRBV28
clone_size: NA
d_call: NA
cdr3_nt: TGTGCCAGCAACTACGGCCCCACAGATACGCAGTATTTT
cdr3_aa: CASNYGPTDTQYF

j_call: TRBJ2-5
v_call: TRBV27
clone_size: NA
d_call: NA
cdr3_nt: TGTGCCAGCAGTTTAAGCGCAGGGTTCTACCAAGAGACCCAGTACTTC
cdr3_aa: CASSLSAGFYQETQYF

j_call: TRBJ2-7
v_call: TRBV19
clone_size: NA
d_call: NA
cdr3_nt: TGTGCCAGTACCCCGAGTAAGGCAGGGGGAGGCGAGCAGTACTTC
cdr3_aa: CASTPSKAGGGEQYF

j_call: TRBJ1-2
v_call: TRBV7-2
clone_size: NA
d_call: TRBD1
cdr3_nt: TGTGCCAGCAGCCAGGGTACAGGGGCTAACTATGGCTACACCTTC
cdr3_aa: CASSQGTGANYGYTF

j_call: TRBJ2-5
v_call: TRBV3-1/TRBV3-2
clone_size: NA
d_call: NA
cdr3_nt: TGTGCCAGCAGCCAAGTCACAGAACAAGAGACCCAGTACTTC
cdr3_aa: CASSQVTEQETQYF

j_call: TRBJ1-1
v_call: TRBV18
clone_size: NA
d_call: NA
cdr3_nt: TGTGCCAGCACCCCGGGGATGAACACTGAAGCTTTCTTT
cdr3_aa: CASTPGMNTEAFF